This T cell receptor beta chain appears in the sequencing data of a study of T-cell memory formation after mild COVID-19. Trimming took 6 bases from V and 2 from J, leaving 13 bases between them. CDR1 is SGHTA, CDR2 FQGNSA, per germline. There are 14 residues in the CDR3. The study, taken as a whole, reports: The study found contracting CD4+ clones mainly in CM and EM and contracting CD8+ clones in EMRA. Memory from before infection featured some responding clones, which suggests cross-reactive memory joined.

Constant-segment primers and 5'RACE yielded cDNA libraries for TCR alpha and TCR beta, each carrying sample barcodes and UMIs. A single record per CDR3 protein comes from TCRdb applying MiXCR to the 5' RACE reads. The sample lists some 350,000 distinct CDR3 sequences; around a sixth were seen once. This clonotype was detected only a few times. Its target is unknown. The chain recombines TRBV7-2 with TRBJ2-5, with a tentative D call TRBD2 (5 bases). The sequence was collected from a man between 18 and 29 years old who had mild COVID-19 (a few samples of this study predate the infection). Cell type and time point are not known. The sequencing input was PBMCs or a T cell subset sorted from them (not recorded which). The CDR3 here is CASSRPGRQETQYF. The CDR3 region has the DNA TGTGCCAGCAGTCGACCGGGAAGACAAGAGACCCAGTACTTC.